This TCR beta chain comes out of a study of blood T cell repertoires in COVID-19 (dated by TCRdb to 2019 to 2021). Notes on the research overall: Samples covering the acute and convalescent phases of COVID-19 were provided by collaborators in the United States, Italy and Spain. The prospective study material was composed of cDNA or gDNA derived from T cells, B-cell-depleted T cells, or PBMCs. The samples were drawn from the first 160 participants of the ongoing ImmuneRACE study and from over a thousand subjects provided by 6 global collaborators. The dataset comprised deeply sampled blood TCRbeta repertoires from subjects exposed to, actively infected with, or recovered from COVID-19. A de-identified subject ID, COVID-19 status, age in years and sex were almost always included in the sample metadata. The repertoires were released in a freely available public database intended as a resource for research on the immune response to SARS-CoV-2. Where available, HLA class I and class II types were taken from metadata supplied by the sample provider and were not determined by assay-based typing. Results and caveats for the whole study, not just this receptor: The amount of clinical and demographic metadata varied by source and participant and was provided uncurated.

As to this clone: Its recognized antigen is unknown. No quality values exist for individual bases; no much larger clone is one base distant.

TCRbeta CDR3 regions were amplified from genomic DNA using the immunoSEQ Assay, a bias-controlled multiplex PCR. As for the authors' bioinformatics: The number of nucleated cells in each sample was estimated by amplification of reference gene primers within the assay. To quantify the absolute abundance of each unique TCRbeta CDR3 rearrangement, sequence reads were collapsed and filtered. For each sample, productive Simpson clonality was calculated by taking the square root of Simpson's diversity index across productive rearrangements. TCRdb carries this immuneACCESS record with in-frame sequences only. Its versions omit some clonotypes, under half of them owing to an unresolved V gene in the studies checked, with the rest unexplained. V, J and clone size derive from that table, while D and trimming were established from the DNA sequence. The sample table contains about 300,000 clones; only one count was recorded for around 90% of them. The top ten constitute 2% to 3% of the sample.

Each collaborating institution followed its own protocols to collect whole blood in K2EDTA tubes. Collaborator samples were shipped for TCRbeta analysis as frozen whole blood, isolated PBMCs, or DNA extracted from either sample type. This receptor was obtained from a young man with active or convalescent COVID-19. Sequenced material: peripheral blood.

The sequenced DNA: TGCGCCAGCAGCTTGGGACAGGGGGCGGGGGCTTTCTTT. This yields the protein CASSLGQGAGAFF. The V and J segments used are TRBV5-1 and TRBJ1-1, with 10 bases aligning to TRBD1. The germline V gene encodes CDR1 SGHRS and CDR2 YFSETQ. The cysteine opens and the phenylalanine closes a CDR3 of 13 amino acids. Just CDR3 DNA is preserved here, 39 bases in frame from base 1. Trimming leaves V shorter by 0 bases and J shorter by 11 bases, with the junction holding 4 bases beyond the gene matches.